This T cell receptor beta chain was recorded in a study of blood T cell repertoires in COVID-19 (TCRdb year 2020). Looking at the study overall: Samples covering the acute and convalescent phases of COVID-19 were provided by collaborators in the United States, Italy and Spain. The prospective study material was composed of cDNA or gDNA derived from T cells, B-cell-depleted T cells, or PBMCs. Deeply sampled blood TCRbeta repertoires from subjects exposed to, actively infected with, or recovered from COVID-19 were included in the dataset. The repertoires were made available in a free public database intended to serve as a resource for research on the immune response to SARS-CoV-2. The samples were drawn from the first 160 participants of the ongoing ImmuneRACE study and from some 1,300 subjects provided by 6 global collaborators. A de-identified subject ID, COVID-19 status, age in years and sex were almost always included in the sample metadata. Where HLA class I and class II types were available, the types were taken from metadata supplied by the sample provider, not from assay-based typing. The research as a whole found: How much clinical and demographic metadata was included differed by source and by participant, and the metadata was provided uncurated.

Trimming takes 6 bases from V and 4 bases from J, and the germline ends sit 13 bases apart. From its cysteine to its phenylalanine, the CDR3 spans 14 amino acids. Only the CDR3 portion is preserved as DNA: 42 bases, with reading frame beginning at the first base. CDR1 and CDR2 are drawn from the germline V gene: MNHEY, SVGEGT. At one collaborating source in Seattle, patients were enrolled during active infection and were followed longitudinally through the course of disease. Each collaborating institution followed its own protocols to collect whole blood in K2EDTA tubes. For TCRbeta analysis, collaborators shipped samples in one of three forms: frozen whole blood, isolated PBMCs, or DNA extracted from either of those sample types. For this clone: This clone's antigen is unknown. No per-base quality is available; no much larger clone lies one base away.

TCRbeta CDR3 regions were amplified from genomic DNA using the immunoSEQ Assay, a bias-controlled multiplex PCR. Under the source paper's analysis protocol: The number of nucleated cells in each sample was estimated by amplification of reference gene primers within the assay. Sequence reads were collapsed and filtered to measure the absolute abundance of every unique TCRbeta CDR3 rearrangement. For each sample, productive Simpson clonality was calculated by taking the square root of Simpson's diversity index across productive rearrangements. TCRdb's version of the immuneACCESS table is confined to in-frame rearrangements and falls short of the full clone set. An unresolved V gene accounts for under half of the shortfall where checked; the remainder is of unknown origin. The V and J calls and the clone size are those of that table, but D and trimming were determined from the DNA. The sample table holds approximately 330,000 clones, of which approximately 90% were seen once. The top ten clones comprise roughly 8.9% of the sample.

The clonotype was recovered from a man aged 25 to 40 with COVID-19, enrolled during active disease. The sample was peripheral blood. Recombination linked TRBV6-2 or TRBV6-3 to TRBJ1-5, with TRBD1 tentatively as D gene (5 bases match). The nucleotide sequence is given as TGTGCCAGCAGCATCGGGGGTTCGAATCAGCCCCAGCATTTT. The translation is CASSIGGSNQPQHF.